These T cell receptor beta chains were read from a single sample in a study of CD8 T cells in ankylosing spondylitis. MiXCR was run by TCRdb on the 5' RACE reads, yielding one entry per CDR3 protein. The table has under 950,000 distinct CDR3 sequences, around 20% seen once. Input material: blood, either unsorted or a sorted T cell fraction (not recorded which). These receptors originate from a male donor with ankylosing spondylitis. Each CDR3 is given with its conserved first and last residue. A D gene is named only where the DNA matches it firmly. Clone size appears in some rows only: once, few, many, or a class for an expanded clone.

V: TRBV4-1; J: TRBJ2-1; size: NA; D: TRBD1; CDR3: CASSPGTVNEQFF; DNA: TGCGCCAGCAGCCCCGGGACAGTAAATGAGCAGTTCTTC
V: TRBV20-1; J: TRBJ2-1; size: few; D: NA; CDR3: CSARPLAGAGLSYNEQFF; DNA: TGCAGTGCTCGCCCTCTTGCGGGGGCGGGCCTCTCCTACAATGAGCAGTTCTTC
V: TRBV12-3/TRBV12-4; J: TRBJ2-1; size: many; D: NA; CDR3: CASSWADEQFF; DNA: TGTGCCTCCAGCTGGGCTGATGAGCAGTTCTTC
V: TRBV5-1; J: TRBJ2-1; size: few; D: TRBD1; CDR3: CASSPQGASHNEQFF; DNA: TGCGCCAGCAGCCCACAGGGGGCGTCTCACAATGAGCAGTTCTTC
V: TRBV7-9; J: TRBJ1-2; size: NA; D: NA; CDR3: CASSQLLQGRLDYGYTF; DNA: TGTGCCAGCAGCCAGCTATTACAGGGTCGATTAGACTATGGCTACACCTTC
V: TRBV6-1; J: TRBJ1-2; size: few; D: NA; CDR3: CASSPPVVYGYTF; DNA: TGTGCCAGCAGTCCCCCGGTCGTTTATGGCTACACCTTC
V: TRBV3-1; J: TRBJ2-5; size: once; D: TRBD2; CDR3: CASSQREDQETQYF; DNA: TGTGCCAGCAGCCAGCGGGAGGACCAAGAGACCCAGTACTTC
V: TRBV24-1; J: TRBJ2-5; size: few; D: TRBD2; CDR3: CATRGTSEETQYF; DNA: TGTGCCACCAGAGGGACTAGCGAGGAGACCCAGTACTTC
V: TRBV5-1; J: TRBJ2-3; size: NA; D: NA; CDR3: CASSSGSPGPDTQYF; DNA: TGCGCCAGCAGTTCCGGGTCCCCCGGCCCAGATACGCAGTATTTT
V: TRBV6-5; J: TRBJ2-7; size: NA; D: NA; CDR3: CASSWATGHYEQYF; DNA: TGTGCCAGCAGTTGGGCTACAGGGCACTACGAGCAGTACTTC
V: TRBV27; J: TRBJ2-7; size: NA; D: NA; CDR3: CASSAIQGIWHEQYF; DNA: TGTGCCAGCAGTGCGATACAGGGAATCTGGCACGAGCAGTACTTC
V: TRBV4-2; J: TRBJ2-1; size: few; D: NA; CDR3: CASSQEAADRYNEQFF; DNA: TGTGCCAGCAGCCAAGAAGCGGCAGATCGCTACAATGAGCAGTTCTTC
V: TRBV4-2; J: TRBJ2-1; size: NA; D: NA; CDR3: CASSQLLEMNPNEQFF; DNA: TGTGCCAGCAGCCAACTACTAGAGATGAACCCCAATGAGCAGTTCTTC
V: TRBV14; J: TRBJ2-5; size: NA; D: NA; CDR3: CASSQGSSSAQETQYF; DNA: TGTGCCAGCAGCCAAGGGAGTTCTAGCGCACAAGAGACCCAGTACTTC
V: TRBV29-1; J: TRBJ2-7; size: few; D: NA; CDR3: CSVSTTRDGSYEQYF; DNA: TGCAGCGTTAGCACCACCCGGGACGGTTCCTACGAGCAGTACTTC
V: TRBV5-1; J: TRBJ2-7; size: NA; D: NA; CDR3: CASSWTEGEQYF; DNA: TGCGCCAGCAGTTGGACAGAGGGGGAGCAGTACTTC
V: TRBV5-1; J: TRBJ2-1; size: NA; D: TRBD1; CDR3: CASSFRTGGINEQFF; DNA: TGCGCCAGCAGCTTCCGGACAGGGGGAATCAATGAGCAGTTCTTC
V: TRBV5-1; J: TRBJ1-3; size: few; D: NA; CDR3: CASSFDVKSSGNTIYF; DNA: TGCGCCAGCAGCTTCGACGTCAAGAGCTCTGGAAACACCATATATTTT
V: TRBV20-1; J: TRBJ1-1; size: NA; D: TRBD1; CDR3: CSGDRQGTEAFF; DNA: TGCAGTGGGGACAGGCAGGGGACTGAAGCTTTCTTT
V: TRBV15; J: TRBJ1-3; size: few; D: NA; CDR3: CATGSPGVAGNTIYF; DNA: TGTGCCACCGGCTCTCCGGGGGTGGCTGGAAACACCATATATTTT
V: TRBV20-1; J: TRBJ1-5; size: NA; D: TRBD1; CDR3: CSAREGRDRPQHF; DNA: TGCAGTGCTAGAGAGGGCAGGGACAGGCCCCAGCATTTT
V: TRBV5-1; J: TRBJ2-1; size: many; D: TRBD2; CDR3: CASSFMLGGSYNEQFF; DNA: TGCGCCAGCAGCTTTATGTTGGGGGGGTCCTACAATGAGCAGTTCTTC
V: TRBV11-2; J: TRBJ2-1; size: few; D: TRBD2; CDR3: CASRIGGFGTSGYNEQFF; DNA: TGTGCCAGCCGCATTGGGGGTTTTGGGACTAGCGGATACAATGAGCAGTTCTTC
V: TRBV4-3; J: TRBJ2-1; size: NA; D: TRBD2; CDR3: CASSQGSGTYNEQFF; DNA: TGCGCCAGCAGCCAAGGGAGCGGGACCTACAATGAGCAGTTCTTC
V: TRBV4-3; J: TRBJ1-2; size: few; D: TRBD1; CDR3: CASSQRGLGTGAFYGYTF; DNA: TGCGCCAGCAGCCAAAGGGGTCTCGGGACAGGGGCTTTTTATGGCTACACCTTC
V: TRBV10-3; J: TRBJ2-3; size: NA; D: NA; CDR3: CAISESGGTSTDTQYF; DNA: TGTGCCATCAGTGAGTCGGGCGGAACTAGCACAGATACGCAGTATTTT
V: TRBV5-1; J: TRBJ1-5; size: few; D: NA; CDR3: CASSLGGRNGNQPQHF; DNA: TGCGCCAGCAGCTTAGGGGGGCGGAATGGCAATCAGCCCCAGCATTTT
V: TRBV6-1; J: TRBJ2-5; size: once; D: TRBD2; CDR3: CASSPGGIMGTQYF; DNA: TGTGCCAGCAGTCCGGGGGGGATAATGGGGACCCAGTACTTC
V: TRBV9; J: TRBJ2-7; size: NA; D: NA; CDR3: CASGGTDFYEQYF; DNA: TGTGCCAGCGGGGGGACCGATTTCTACGAGCAGTACTTC
V: TRBV3-1; J: TRBJ2-7; size: NA; D: TRBD1; CDR3: CASSSRDRVEEYF; DNA: TGTGCCAGCAGCAGCCGGGACAGGGTTGAGGAGTACTTC
V: TRBV5-5; J: TRBJ2-4; size: NA; D: TRBD1; CDR3: CASSPAVTGGSAKNIQYF; DNA: TGTGCCAGCAGCCCGGCCGTTACAGGGGGCTCGGCCAAAAACATTCAGTACTTC
V: TRBV5-1; J: TRBJ2-1; size: few; D: NA; CDR3: CASSLLSGTYNEQFF; DNA: TGCGCCAGCAGCTTGCTTAGCGGCACCTACAATGAGCAGTTCTTC
V: TRBV29-1; J: TRBJ1-2; size: NA; D: TRBD1; CDR3: CSVSPGTGGGYGYTF; DNA: TGCAGCGTTAGCCCCGGGACAGGGGGCGGGTATGGCTACACCTTC
V: TRBV11-2; J: TRBJ2-1; size: NA; D: NA; CDR3: CASSNRVRSYNEQFF; DNA: TGTGCCAGCAGCAACAGGGTAAGATCCTACAATGAGCAGTTCTTC
V: TRBV29-1; J: TRBJ1-1; size: NA; D: NA; CDR3: CSVLQGNTEAFF; DNA: TGCAGCGTTCTACAGGGGAACACTGAAGCTTTCTTT
V: TRBV7-2; J: TRBJ1-1; size: NA; D: NA; CDR3: CASSNSIGTAMNTEAFF; DNA: TGTGCCAGCAGCAATTCTATCGGGACTGCAATGAACACTGAAGCTTTCTTT
V: TRBV5-1; J: TRBJ2-3; size: few; D: TRBD1; CDR3: CASSSTGAYTQYF; DNA: TGCGCCAGCAGCTCGACAGGGGCGTATACGCAGTATTTT
V: TRBV7-2; J: TRBJ2-7; size: NA; D: NA; CDR3: CASSPRGGGDYEQYF; DNA: TGTGCCAGCAGTCCCCGGGGAGGAGGGGACTACGAGCAGTACTTC
V: TRBV12-3/TRBV12-4; J: TRBJ1-3; size: NA; D: TRBD1; CDR3: CASRSPRRGISGNTIYF; DNA: TGTGCCAGCAGATCCCCCCGCAGGGGGATCTCTGGAAACACCATATATTTT
V: TRBV10-2; J: TRBJ1-4; size: few; D: NA; CDR3: CASSPGPTSNEKLFF; DNA: TGCGCCAGCAGCCCGGGGCCGACCTCTAATGAAAAACTGTTTTTT
V: TRBV6-5; J: TRBJ2-3; size: few; D: NA; CDR3: CASSYSGIQADTQYF; DNA: TGTGCCAGCAGTTACTCGGGGATTCAGGCAGATACGCAGTATTTT
V: TRBV7-9; J: TRBJ2-3; size: once; D: TRBD2; CDR3: CASSIVAGGPIDTQYF; DNA: TGTGCCAGCAGCATCGTCGCGGGAGGGCCGATAGATACGCAGTATTTT
V: TRBV6-2/TRBV6-3; J: TRBJ1-4; size: NA; D: NA; CDR3: CASSYPEEKLFF; DNA: TGTGCCAGCAGTTACCCAGAAGAAAAACTGTTTTTT
V: TRBV2; J: TRBJ2-4; size: NA; D: TRBD1; CDR3: CASSGQGARIQYF; DNA: TGTGCCAGCAGTGGACAGGGGGCAAGGATTCAGTACTTC
V: TRBV7-2; J: TRBJ2-7; size: NA; D: NA; CDR3: CASSFSFGTNPYEQYF; DNA: TGTGCCAGCAGTTTCTCCTTCGGGACAAATCCCTACGAGCAGTACTTC
V: TRBV4-3; J: TRBJ2-3; size: NA; D: NA; CDR3: CASSQDGTDTQYF; DNA: TGCGCCAGCAGCCAAGATGGGACAGATACGCAGTATTTT
V: TRBV27; J: TRBJ1-4; size: NA; D: NA; CDR3: CASSSTYGKLFF; DNA: TGTGCCAGCAGTTCCACGTATGGAAAACTGTTTTTT
V: TRBV5-5; J: TRBJ2-2; size: once; D: NA; CDR3: CASSFRSSYGELFF; DNA: TGTGCCAGCAGCTTCAGATCTAGTTACGGGGAGCTGTTTTTT
V: TRBV12-3/TRBV12-4; J: TRBJ1-5; size: NA; D: TRBD1; CDR3: CASTRQGAKPQHF; DNA: TGTGCCAGCACAAGACAGGGGGCGAAGCCCCAGCATTTT
V: TRBV5-1; J: TRBJ1-2; size: once; D: NA; CDR3: CASSFNPGTSYGYTF; DNA: TGCGCCAGCAGCTTTAATCCCGGGACAAGCTATGGCTACACCTTC
V: TRBV13; J: TRBJ2-7; size: NA; D: TRBD2; CDR3: CASRTSGRRGSEQYF; DNA: TGTGCCAGCCGGACTAGCGGGAGGAGGGGCTCTGAGCAGTACTTC
V: TRBV7-2; J: TRBJ2-5; size: NA; D: NA; CDR3: CASSLEKGRETQYF; DNA: TGTGCCAGCAGCTTAGAAAAGGGGCGAGAGACCCAGTACTTC
V: TRBV12-3/TRBV12-4; J: TRBJ2-1; size: NA; D: TRBD2; CDR3: CASSLGGGGNNEQFF; DNA: TGTGCCAGCAGTTTAGGTGGCGGGGGAAACAATGAGCAGTTCTTC
V: TRBV7-2; J: TRBJ1-1; size: NA; D: NA; CDR3: CASSPGPRGNTEAFF; DNA: TGTGCCAGCAGCCCCGGCCCCCGAGGGAACACTGAAGCTTTCTTT
V: TRBV11-2; J: TRBJ2-4; size: few; D: TRBD2; CDR3: CASRNLGTTPNIQYF; DNA: TGTGCCAGCAGAAATCTCGGGACTACGCCCAACATTCAGTACTTC